A single sample is the source of the 10 T cell receptor beta chains below, sequenced in a study of blood T cells in healthy people across ages. The authors ran a second PCR of about 6 to 11 cycles using a sample-barcoded 5' primer and a J-beta primer mix. TCRdb independently ran MiXCR on the 5' RACE reads; one entry per CDR3 protein. The table shows 650,000 to 1,000,000 distinct CDR3 sequences, with 30% to 45% occurring only once. Sample: blood. Receptors were obtained from a man younger than 35 in good health.

This clonotype appeared a single time. The chain uses TRBV6-6 and TRBJ1-1; D is uncertain. The CDR3 has 13 residues. Trimming removed 5 bases from V and 7 bases from J, with 14 bases in between. Per germline, CDR1 MNHNY and CDR2 SVGAGI (reference sequence). The CDR3 bases are TGTGCCAGCAGTCAAAGAGTAAAGGGTGAAGCTTTCTTT. This encodes CASSQRVKGEAFF.

This clonotype was recorded many times. The rearrangement links TRBV12-3 or TRBV12-4 to TRBJ2-3; D call uncertain. Trimming removed 5 bases from V and 3 bases from J, with 15 bases in between. The length of the CDR3 is 15 residues. CDR3 loop: CASSPARVETDTQYF. The DNA of the CDR3 is TGTGCCAGCAGTCCCGCCCGCGTCGAGACAGATACGCAGTATTTT.

This clonotype occurred a few times. The rearrangement uses TRBV20-1 and TRBJ1-5; D not resolved. The CDR3 sequence is 13 residues long. The germline V gene encodes CDR1 DFQATT and CDR2 SNEGSKA (reference sequence). V lost 4 bases to trimming and J lost 1 base, with 8 bases between them. The CDR3 sequence is CSAIGRSNQPQHF. CDR3 sequence (DNA): TGCAGTGCTATCGGCAGAAGCAATCAGCCCCAGCATTTT.

The chain carries TRBV20-1 and TRBJ1-6, with D possibly matching TRBD1 (6 bases). Trimming left V 7 bases short and J 0 bases short, with 16 bases between. The CDR3 sequence is 16 residues long. From germline, CDR1 is DFQATT and CDR2 SNEGSKA (reference sequence). The CDR3 loop is CSGRGQQGSYNSPLHF. The CDR3 nucleotides read TGCAGTGGAAGGGGACAACAGGGCTCCTATAATTCACCCCTCCACTTT.

The J gene is TRBJ2-5, the V gene TRBV4-3; D is perhaps TRBD1 (5 bases). Between the trimmed V and J ends, which lost 0 bases and 11 bases, there was a span of 13 bases. The germline gives CDR1 LGHNA, CDR2 YSLEER. The CDR3 runs to 13 residues. The CDR3 nucleotides read TGCGCCAGCAGCCAAGACCCAGGGAACAGTCAGTACTTC. It translates to CASSQDPGNSQYF.

This clonotype was seen more than once but under ten times. The chain links TRBV2 to TRBJ2-6; D is uncertain. Deletions cut 6 bases from V and 2 bases from J, with 8 bases between. This CDR3 contains 14 residues. The V gene's germline CDR1 is SNHLY and CDR2 FYNNEI. The chain's CDR3 is CASRTGAGANVLTF. CDR3 in DNA: TGTGCCAGCAGAACTGGTGCTGGGGCCAACGTCCTGACTTTC.

The chain combines TRBV2 with TRBJ1-1; no firm D call. CDR1 is SNHLY and CDR2 is FYNNEI in the germline V gene. The CDR3 consists of 13 residues. With 7 bases removed from V and 3 bases from J, the gap between germline ends came to 12 bases. The CDR3 DNA reads as TGTGCCAGCATAGAAAACGCCGACACTGAAGCTTTCTTT. Translated: CASIENADTEAFF.

CDR3 loop: CASSSTGAGRRTDTQYF. CDR3 bases: TGTGCCAGCAGTTCCACGGGGGCTGGTCGGAGGACAGATACGCAGTATTTT. The chain carries TRBV6-2 or TRBV6-3 and TRBJ2-3; either TRBD1 or TRBD2 may supply D (6 bases each). This CDR3 comprises 17 residues. Deletions cut 4 bases from V and 3 bases from J, with 20 bases between. Germline lookup yields CDR1 MNHEY and CDR2 SVGEGT.

This clonotype has more than one count but fewer than ten. V and J are TRBV29-1 and TRBJ2-4; 11 bases match TRBD1. The J call may be faulty, since TRBJ2-7 better matches the DNA end. Germline assignment: CDR1 SQVTM and CDR2 ANQGSEA. This CDR3 spans 14 amino acids. The CDR3 DNA reads as TGCAGCGTTGAGGGACAGGGGGGGGACTACGAGCAGTACTTC. Its protein is CSVEGQGGDYEQYF.

This clonotype appeared a few times. This chain joins TRBV27 and TRBJ2-1, with D perhaps given as TRBD1 or TRBD2 (7 bases each). The CDR3 length is 14 residues. Germline V gives CDR1 MNHEY, CDR2 SMNVEV (reference sequence). The ends were cut back, 8 bases at V and 3 bases at J, with 14 bases in the middle. CDR3 sequence (DNA): TGTGCCAGCTGTCAGGGGGGGCACTACAATGAGCAGTTCTTC. Translation gives CASCQGGHYNEQFF.